This T cell receptor beta chain was recovered during a study of identical twins. In TCRdb, the 5' RACE reads were re-called with MiXCR into one record per CDR3 protein. The data show around 450,000 distinct CDR3 sequences, more than 13% seen once. Germline CDR1 is LGHDT and CDR2 is YNNKEL (reference sequence). This CDR3 has 15 amino acids. V was clipped by 4 bases and J by 6 bases; unmatched bases: 8. This clonotype was seen many times. This same sample was also part of a study on yellow fever vaccine responses in identical twins.

The TCR was taken from a woman under 30 in good health. J is TRBJ2-3 and V is TRBV3-1; 9 bases agree with TRBD2. Sequencing was carried out using CD4+ T cells sorted from blood. CDR3 amino acids: CASSLLAGGPDTQYF. The DNA of the CDR3 is TGTGCCAGCAGCCTCCTGGCGGGGGGGCCTGATACGCAGTATTTT.